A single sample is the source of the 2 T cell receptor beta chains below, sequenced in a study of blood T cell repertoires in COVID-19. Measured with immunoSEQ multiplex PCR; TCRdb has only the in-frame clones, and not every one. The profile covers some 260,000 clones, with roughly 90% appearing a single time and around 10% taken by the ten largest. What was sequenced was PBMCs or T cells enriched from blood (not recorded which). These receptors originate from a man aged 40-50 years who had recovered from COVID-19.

CDR3 region: CASSQEQTSGSYNEQFF. Here the CDR3 DNA reads TGTGCCAGCAGCCAAGAGCAAACTAGCGGGAGTTACAATGAGCAGTTCTTC. The genes are TRBV3-1 (or the pseudogene TRBV3-2) and TRBJ2-1; TRBD2 aligns across 11 bases. Germline V CDR1 and CDR2: LGHDT, YNNKEL (reference sequence). This CDR3 is built from 17 residues. V shed 0 bases and J 4 bases; nucleotides not matched to a gene: 5.

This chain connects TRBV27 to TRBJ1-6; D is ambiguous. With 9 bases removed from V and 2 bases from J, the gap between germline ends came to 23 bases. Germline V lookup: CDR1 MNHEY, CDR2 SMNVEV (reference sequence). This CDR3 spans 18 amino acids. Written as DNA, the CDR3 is TGTGCCAGTCCTCAAATCATCTTCAGTGATACCTATAATTCACCCCTCCACTTT. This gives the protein CASPQIIFSDTYNSPLHF.